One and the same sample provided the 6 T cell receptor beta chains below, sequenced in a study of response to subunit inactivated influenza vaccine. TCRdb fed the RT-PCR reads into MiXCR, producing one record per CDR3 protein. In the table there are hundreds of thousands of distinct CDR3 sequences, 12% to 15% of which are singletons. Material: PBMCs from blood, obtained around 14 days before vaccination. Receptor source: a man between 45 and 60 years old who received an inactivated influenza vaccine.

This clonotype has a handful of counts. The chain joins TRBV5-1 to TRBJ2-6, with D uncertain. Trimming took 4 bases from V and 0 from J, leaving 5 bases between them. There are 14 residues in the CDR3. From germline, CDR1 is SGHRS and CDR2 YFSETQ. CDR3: CASSVDSGANVLTF. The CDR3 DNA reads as TGCGCCAGCAGCGTTGACTCTGGGGCCAACGTCCTGACTTTC.

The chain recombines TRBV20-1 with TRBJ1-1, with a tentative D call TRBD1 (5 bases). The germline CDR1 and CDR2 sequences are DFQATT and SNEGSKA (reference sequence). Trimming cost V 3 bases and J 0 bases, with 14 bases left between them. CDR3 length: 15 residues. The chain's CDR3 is CSARIRDKLNTEAFF. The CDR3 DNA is TGCAGTGCTAGGATCAGGGATAAGCTGAACACTGAAGCTTTCTTT.

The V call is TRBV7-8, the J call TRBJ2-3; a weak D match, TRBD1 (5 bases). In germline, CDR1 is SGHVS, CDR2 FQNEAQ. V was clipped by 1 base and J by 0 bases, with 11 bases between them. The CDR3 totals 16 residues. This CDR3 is CASSLVGRVSTDTQYF. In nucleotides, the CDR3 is TGTGCCAGCAGCTTAGTAGGCAGGGTCAGCACAGATACGCAGTATTTT.

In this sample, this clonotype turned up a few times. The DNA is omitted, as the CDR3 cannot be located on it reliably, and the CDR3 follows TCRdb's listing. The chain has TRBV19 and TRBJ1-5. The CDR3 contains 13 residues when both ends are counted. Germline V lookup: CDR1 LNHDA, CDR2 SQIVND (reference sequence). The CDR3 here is CASKSEYFGPQHF.

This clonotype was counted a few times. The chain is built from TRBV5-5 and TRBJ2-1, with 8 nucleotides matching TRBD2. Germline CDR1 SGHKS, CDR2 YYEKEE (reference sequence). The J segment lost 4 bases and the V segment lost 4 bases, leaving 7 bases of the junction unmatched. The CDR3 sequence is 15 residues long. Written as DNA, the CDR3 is TGTGCCAGCAGCCGGGGGGGAGGCGGGTACAATGAGCAGTTCTTC. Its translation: CASSRGGGGYNEQFF.

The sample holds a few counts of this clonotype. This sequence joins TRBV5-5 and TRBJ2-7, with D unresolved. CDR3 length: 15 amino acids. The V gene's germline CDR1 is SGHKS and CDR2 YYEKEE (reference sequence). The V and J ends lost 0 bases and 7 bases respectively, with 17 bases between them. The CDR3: CASSLAGNPGGEQYF. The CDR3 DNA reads TGTGCCAGCAGCTTGGCTGGGAATCCCGGTGGTGAGCAGTACTTC.